The next 15 T cell receptor beta chains were all read from a single sample in a study of tumor-infiltrating lymphocytes in oesophageal squamous cell carcinoma. TCRdb ran MiXCR on the PCR reads and lists one entry per CDR3 protein. The data show 5,600 or so distinct CDR3 sequences, with roughly 15% seen just once and approximately 17% held by the top ten. The sequenced material came from esophageal tumor tissue. Receptors originate from a male donor with esophageal squamous cell carcinoma.

This rearrangement joins TRBV15 to TRBJ1-1; weak D call: TRBD1 (5 bases). Trimming shortened V by 2 bases and J by 7 bases, and 11 bases separated the two germline ends. CDR3 length equals 13 residues. CDR1 LNHNV and CDR2 YYDKDF come from the germline V gene (reference sequence). The CDR3 loop reads CATSRQGGSEAFF. DNA for the CDR3: TGTGCCACCAGCAGACAGGGAGGAAGTGAAGCTTTCTTT.

Within the sample, this clonotype is medium-sized (0.01 to 0.1%). This sequence may be a read error, since a much larger clone differs from it by one base. The chain has TRBV7-2 and TRBJ2-7; D is possibly TRBD1 or TRBD2 (6 bases each). Trimming left V 2 bases short and J 7 bases short, with 18 bases between. CDR1 and CDR2 from the germline V gene are SGHTA and FQGNSA. The CDR3 sequence is 15 residues long. The CDR3 coding sequence is TGTGCCAGCAGCTTAAGGTGGGGGGCAAACAATGAGCAGTACTTC. Translated: CASSLRWGANNEQYF.

This clonotype is classed as large. In DNA form, the CDR3 reads TGTGCCAGCAGCTTTAGCGGTAGCTCCTACAATGAGCAGTTCTTC. Translating it yields CASSFSGSSYNEQFF. J is TRBJ2-1 and V is TRBV7-3, with a weak D call TRBD2 (6 bases). The germline V gene has CDR1 SGHTA and CDR2 FQGTGA. The ends were cut back, 3 bases at V and 0 bases at J, with 9 bases in the middle. The CDR3 covers 15 residues.

This clonotype was seen many times. The chain links TRBV5-1 to TRBJ2-5; the D call may be TRBD1 or TRBD2 (5 bases each). CDR3 length: 15 residues. Germline V gene lookup returns CDR1 SGHRS and CDR2 YFSETQ. Trimming took 0 bases from V and 3 from J, leaving 12 bases between them. The CDR3 bases are TGCGCCAGCAGCTTGGGTGGGACCAAAGAAGAGACCCAGTACTTC. This encodes CASSLGGTKEETQYF.

Comments on this clonotype: Being one base from a much bigger clone, this may be a read error. The chain uses TRBV6-2 or TRBV6-3 and TRBJ2-1; no definite D call. The J call is in doubt because the DNA end fits TRBJ2-7 better. The CDR3 contains 15 residues. The germline gives CDR1 MNHEY, CDR2 SVGEGT. The CDR3 loop is CASSYGWLLNNEQYF. CDR3 DNA sequence: TGTGCCAGCAGTTATGGGTGGCTACTGAACAATGAGCAGTACTTC.

This sequence joins TRBV9 and TRBJ2-3; D possibly corresponds to TRBD2 (5 bases). Germline V CDR1 and CDR2: SGDLS, YYNGEE. Trimming pared 4 bases from V and 14 bases from J, leaving 23 bases between. CDR3 size: 14 residues. The CDR3 is CASSLTPNTGELYF. The CDR3 DNA is TGTGCCAGCAGCCTGACTCCCAACACCGGGGAGCTGTATTTT.

Ten or more counts support this clonotype. The chain recombines TRBV6-1 with TRBJ2-7; possibly TRBD1 for D (5 bases). The CDR3 contains 15 residues. Germline V gives CDR1 MNHNS, CDR2 SASEGT. V lost 2 bases and J 1 base, leaving 12 bases between the germline ends. This CDR3 reads CASSESRGFSYEQYF. For the CDR3, the DNA is TGTGCCAGCAGTGAATCTAGGGGTTTTTCCTACGAGCAGTACTTC.

As to this clonotype: Germline and junction disagree at one end, which may indicate a read error. J is TRBJ2-4 and V is TRBV29-1, with unresolved D. Per the germline V gene, CDR1 is SQVTM and CDR2 is ANQGSEA. The CDR3 spans 12 residues. The CDR3 here is CSVEIQNTEAFF. CDR3 nucleotide sequence: TGCAGCGTCGAAATCCAGAACACTGAAGCTTTCTTC.

The chain uses TRBV5-1 and TRBJ1-2, with D unclear. Trimming shortened V by 2 bases and J by 6 bases, and 14 bases separated the two germline ends. Germline V lookup: CDR1 SGHRS, CDR2 YFSETQ. The CDR3 is made up of 14 amino acids. The CDR3 protein is CASSFVAEANGYTF. In DNA, the CDR3 is TGCGCCAGCAGCTTTGTAGCGGAAGCCAATGGCTACACCTTC.

This clonotype has ten or more counts. This CDR3 is CASSLQGAYEQYF. The DNA of the CDR3 is TGTGCCAGCAGTTTACAGGGGGCCTACGAGCAGTACTTC. This chain links TRBV27 with TRBJ2-7; 7 bases are shared with TRBD1. This CDR3 comprises 13 residues. Trimming removed 2 bases from V and 2 bases from J; junction bases left unmatched: 0. Germline CDR1 and CDR2: MNHEY and SMNVEV (reference sequence).

This clonotype was observed many times. The chain recombines TRBV10-2 with TRBJ1-2; D remains ambiguous. The CDR3 runs 13 residues. Germline CDR1 is WSHSY and CDR2 is SAAADI. Trimming left V 7 bases short and J 0 bases short, with 9 bases between. CDR3 DNA: TGCGCCAGCACTCCTGGAGCTAACTATGGCTACACCTTC. This codes for CASTPGANYGYTF.

As for this clonotype: Likely a read error: the CDR3 ends without its conserved phenylalanine or tryptophan. The limits of the CDR3 on the DNA are not certain, so only TCRdb's listed CDR3 is given. The chain employs TRBV5-6 and TRBJ2-7; the table gives TRBD1 as D, unverified against the DNA. Germline V lookup: CDR1 SGHDT, CDR2 YYEEEE. The CDR3 extends over 14 residues, inclusive of both ends. The CDR3 sequence is CASSLGQGGYTFGS.

With respect to this clonotype: This could be a read error, since a much larger clone is one nucleotide away. The chain carries TRBV6-4 and TRBJ2-5, with D perhaps assigned TRBD1 or TRBD2 (6 bases each). CDR3 length equals 15 residues. CDR1 is MRHNA, CDR2 SNTAGT, per germline. V lost 0 bases, J lost 11 bases, and 19 bases lay in between. CDR3 nucleotides: TGTGCCAGCAGTGACTCCGGGGGCTCCTACAATGAGCAGTACTTC. Translation: CASSDSGGSYNEQYF.

This clonotype rates as medium-sized. The chain is built from TRBV7-2 and TRBJ1-4; D might be TRBD1 (5 bases). Trimming removed 4 bases at V and 6 bases at J, with 9 bases between. The CDR3 is 13 amino acids. Germline V gene sequence: CDR1 SGHTA, CDR2 FQGNSA. CDR3 nucleotide sequence: TGTGCCAGCAGCTCTCAGGGACATGAAAAACTGTTTTTT. Protein product: CASSSQGHEKLFF.

This clonotype counts as medium-sized. The chain uses TRBV7-8 and TRBJ1-5; tentatively, D is TRBD1 (6 bases). CDR1 and CDR2 (germline): SGHVS, FQNEAQ. Trimming removed 2 bases from V and 4 bases from J, with 9 bases in between. The CDR3 totals 14 residues. DNA for the CDR3: TGTGCCAGCAGCTTACAGGGGCCAAATCAGCCCCAGCATTTT. Its translation is CASSLQGPNQPQHF.